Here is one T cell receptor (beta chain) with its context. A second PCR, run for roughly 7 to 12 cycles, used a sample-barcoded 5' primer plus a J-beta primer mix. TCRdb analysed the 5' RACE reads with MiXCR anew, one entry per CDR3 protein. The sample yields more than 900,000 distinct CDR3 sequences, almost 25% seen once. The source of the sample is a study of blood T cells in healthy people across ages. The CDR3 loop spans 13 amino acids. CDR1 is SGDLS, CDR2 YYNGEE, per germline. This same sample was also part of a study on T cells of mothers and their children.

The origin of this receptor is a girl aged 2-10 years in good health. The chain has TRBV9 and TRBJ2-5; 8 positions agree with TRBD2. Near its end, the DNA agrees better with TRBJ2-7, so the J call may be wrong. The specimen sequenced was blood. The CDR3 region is CASGSGLGYEQYF. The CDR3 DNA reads TGTGCCAGCGGGTCGGGACTAGGCTACGAGCAGTACTTC.